This passage covers 8 T cell receptor beta chains from one sample sequenced in a study of T cells after yellow fever vaccination. TCRdb fed the 5' RACE reads into MiXCR, producing one record per CDR3 protein. Of 250,000 or so distinct CDR3 sequences in the sample, approximately 3.5% were seen once. The sequences come from PBMCs, collected 15 days after the yellow fever booster vaccination. These receptors came from a man between 18 and 29 years old who received the YFV17D yellow fever vaccine.

This clonotype occurred many times. The CDR3 protein is CASSPGQGADTQYF. The CDR3 DNA follows: TGTGCCAGCAGCCCCGGACAGGGAGCAGATACGCAGTATTTT. This sequence joins TRBV5-4 and TRBJ2-3; 8 nucleotides agree with TRBD1. Trimming at V came to 4 bases and at J to 4 bases, leaving 5 bases not matched to a gene. The CDR3 covers 14 residues. Per the germline V gene, CDR1 is SGHNT and CDR2 is YYREEE (reference sequence).

This clonotype was observed many times. This chain connects TRBV4-3 to TRBJ2-1; unclear D gene. CDR1 and CDR2 from the germline V gene are LGHNA and YSLEER. The CDR3 consists of 14 residues. The ends were cut back, 0 bases at V and 6 bases at J, with 9 bases in the middle. CDR3 sequence: CASSQEPRSNEQFF. In nucleotides, the CDR3 is TGCGCCAGCAGCCAAGAGCCGAGGTCCAATGAGCAGTTCTTC.

This clonotype appeared many times. In nucleotides, the CDR3 is TGCGCCAGCAGCCCTCAGGGCTACACTGAAGCTTTCTTT. Protein sequence: CASSPQGYTEAFF. The genes are TRBV5-1 and TRBJ1-1, with D perhaps matching TRBD1 (5 bases). Trimming shortened V by 4 bases and J by 3 bases, and 10 bases separated the two germline ends. Per germline, CDR1 SGHRS and CDR2 YFSETQ. This CDR3 contains 13 residues.

This clonotype was detected many times. The chain employs TRBV5-1 and TRBJ2-5, with 7 bases lining up with TRBD2. This CDR3 is built from 14 residues. Germline V gene data show CDR1 as SGHRS and CDR2 as YFSETQ. Trimming cost V 3 bases and J 0 bases; bases outside gene matches: 2. CDR3 amino acids: CASSSRGNQETQYF. As DNA, the CDR3 is TGCGCCAGCAGCTCGCGGGGGAACCAAGAGACCCAGTACTTC.

This clonotype showed up many times. This chain connects TRBV5-5 to TRBJ2-7; D unresolved. The V gene lost 2 bases and the J gene lost 1 base, with 13 bases spanning the gap. CDR1 is SGHKS and CDR2 is YYEKEE in the germline V gene (reference sequence). The CDR3 runs to 15 residues. As DNA, the CDR3 is TGTGCCAGCAGCTTCGACAAGGGTCTTTCCTACGAGCAGTACTTC. Translating it yields CASSFDKGLSYEQYF.

This clonotype came up many times. V usage is TRBV5-1 and J usage is TRBJ2-3; 12 bases line up with TRBD2. The trim removed 4 bases at V and 5 bases at J, leaving 5 bases unmatched. Germline V gene lookup returns CDR1 SGHRS and CDR2 YFSETQ. This CDR3 has 15 amino acids. The CDR3 nucleotides read TGCGCCAGCAGCCAGGGACTAGCGGGTGGAGATACGCAGTATTTT. Its protein product is CASSQGLAGGDTQYF.

This clonotype showed up many times. The rearrangement joins TRBV20-1 to TRBJ1-2; D remains unclear. In germline, CDR1 is DFQATT, CDR2 SNEGSKA (reference sequence). Trimming pared 5 bases from V and 2 bases from J, leaving 3 bases between. The CDR3 runs to 10 residues. In DNA form, the CDR3 reads TGCAGTGCTCCGAACTATGGCTACACCTTC. Its protein is CSAPNYGYTF.

This clonotype was counted at least ten times. The chain combines TRBV12-3 or TRBV12-4 with TRBJ2-7; D is possibly TRBD1 or TRBD2 (5 bases each). This CDR3 has 15 amino acids. V shed 6 bases and J shed 2 bases, with 17 bases lying between them. The CDR3 region is CASRGTGTVTYEQYF. The DNA of the CDR3 is TGTGCCAGCAGAGGGACCGGGACGGTGACCTACGAGCAGTACTTC.